These T cell receptor beta chains were read from a single sample in a study of shared clonotypes between healthy human individuals. Libraries were prepared by immunoSEQ multiplex PCR; TCRdb keeps only in-frame clonotypes and omits some of them. There are 1.5 million to 1.9 million clones in the sample; nearly 99% occur only once, and around 0.45% lies in the top ten. What was sequenced was naive CD4+ T cells sorted from blood. Source of these receptors: a man aged 25 to 45 in good health. The CDR3 runs from the conserved cysteine through the conserved F or W. D genes are given only for firm matches. The size entry is marked missing in some rows and otherwise reads once, few, many or a size class.

size	V	J	D	CDR3	DNA
.	TRBV7-3	TRBJ2-2	.	CASSLKGYGWTGVDLSGELFF	TGTGCCAGCAGCTTAAAGGGTTATGGGTGGACGGGAGTTGACCTTTCCGGGGAGCTGTTTTTT
.	TRBV11-2	TRBJ1-2	TRBD1	CASSLGQGFYGYTF	TGTGCCAGCAGCTTAGGACAGGGATTTTATGGCTACACCTTC
once	TRBV12-2	TRBJ1-3	.	CASRPRDRRNTIYF	TGTGCAAGTCGCCCCCGGGACAGGCGAAACACCATATATTTT
.	TRBV19	TRBJ2-7	.	CASSKGPSYEQYF	TGTGCCAGTAGTAAGGGCCCCTCCTACGAGCAGTACTTC
.	TRBV9	TRBJ2-1	TRBD2	CASSPGLAGAYNEQFF	TGTGCCAGCAGCCCTGGACTAGCGGGAGCGTACAATGAGCAGTTCTTC
.	TRBV7-9	TRBJ1-3	.	CASSLEPTPGNTIYF	TGTGCCAGCAGCTTAGAGCCGACACCTGGAAACACCATATATTTT
.	TRBV27	TRBJ2-7	TRBD1	CASSPLSTGIGYEQYF	TGTGCCAGCAGTCCTCTATCGACAGGGATCGGGTACGAGCAGTACTTC
.	TRBV9	TRBJ1-2	TRBD1	CASSDTDPRQGAHYGYTF	TGTGCCAGCAGCGACACCGACCCTAGACAGGGGGCACACTATGGCTACACCTTC
.	TRBV27	TRBJ1-1	TRBD1	CASSVITGGIEAFF	TGTGCCAGCAGCGTTATTACAGGGGGAATAGAAGCTTTCTTT
.	TRBV6-6	TRBJ2-7	.	CASSTGRQYEQYF	TGTGCCAGCAGTACCGGGAGACAGTACGAGCAGTACTTC
.	TRBV29-1	TRBJ2-1	.	CSVVGSGSSEVYNEQFF	TGCAGCGTTGTCGGCAGCGGATCCTCGGAGGTCTACAATGAGCAGTTCTTC
.	TRBV11-2	TRBJ2-3	.	CASSLFHGGTDTQYF	TGTGCCAGCAGCTTATTTCACGGGGGCACAGATACGCAGTATTTT
.	TRBV7-8	TRBJ2-2	.	CASSLVPANTGELFF	TGTGCCAGCAGCTTAGTGCCGGCGAACACCGGGGAGCTGTTTTTT
.	TRBV18	TRBJ2-7	.	CASSPPSGLPYEQYF	TGTGCCAGCTCACCACCGTCGGGGCTGCCATACGAGCAGTACTTC